This TCR beta chain was sequenced for a study of T cells in narcolepsy. Across the whole study: Patients with NT1 or NT2 and healthy control donors were enrolled.

Study findings and constraints: Blood of same and different patients, but not healthy controls, reportedly held recurring autoreactive clonotypes. Same-patient CSF and blood CD4+ T cell clonotypes included HCRT-specific and TRIB2-specific autoreactive ones.

This clone was counted a few times. The antigen remains undetermined. Sequenced by immunoSEQ multiplex PCR; TCRdb stores in-frame clones only, minus some. The sample shows 27,000 or so clones, roughly nine tenths of them seen only once. There are 14 residues in the CDR3. V lost 5 bases, J lost 4 bases, and 13 bases lay in between. Per germline, CDR1 SGHAT and CDR2 FQNNGV. Sequences were obtained from CD45RA- memory CD4+ T cells from PBMCs. This receptor was obtained from a human donor with narcolepsy. The V and J genes are TRBV11-2 and TRBJ2-3; no firm D call. CDR3 sequence (DNA): TGTGCCAGCAGCCTAACACCGACTGCAGATACGCAGTATTTT. Protein: CASSLTPTADTQYF.